This TCR beta chain was recovered during a study of shared clonotypes between healthy human individuals. Whole-study results and caveats: Only blood was sampled; tissue repertoires likely differ.

The repertoire was sequenced with immunoSEQ multiplex PCR; TCRdb's copy has only in-frame clones and lacks some. The data contain approximately 1.5 million clones, approximately 98.5% of them singletons. As concerns this clone: The antigen is undetermined.

The sequence was obtained from a man aged 25-40 years in good health. The sequenced sample was naive CD4+ T cells sorted from blood. Subset given: CD45RA+ positively selected.

CDR3 DNA sequence: TGTGCCAGCAGTGGTGACAGGGGGCTAGGGAATCAGCCCCAGCATTTT. It encodes CASSGDRGLGNQPQHF. This chain links TRBV25-1 with TRBJ1-5; 10 nucleotides align to TRBD1. After removal of 4 bases from V and 4 bases from J, the junction contained 7 bases not matched to a gene. This CDR3 comprises 16 residues. CDR1 is MGHDK and CDR2 is SYGVNS in the germline V gene.